The sequence of this T cell receptor beta chain was determined in a study of OX40 agonist ivuxolimab in advanced cancers. Study context: Patients undergoing dose escalation presented with hepatocellular carcinoma, melanoma, renal cell or head and neck cancer.

Repertoires were generated with immunoSEQ multiplex PCR, while TCRdb's copy carries only in-frame clones and drops some. The sample lists 60,000 to 65,000 clones; around 84% were seen once. V dropped 1 base and J dropped 0 bases, with 7 bases sitting between them. From germline, CDR1 is MNHNS and CDR2 SASEGT. The CDR3 runs to 15 residues. This clonotype originated in an adult with an advanced solid tumor such as melanoma, head and neck, liver or kidney cancer. This chain uses TRBV6-1 with TRBJ1-5; D gene unclear. The material was CD4+ or CD8+ T cells sorted from blood, obtained in a trial of the OX40 agonist ivuxolimab. The CDR3 protein is CASSEVTYSNQPQHF. The CDR3 region has the DNA TGTGCCAGCAGTGAAGTGACTTATAGCAATCAGCCCCAGCATTTT.